The 32 T cell receptor beta chains given below trace back to one sample, sequenced in a study of blood T cell repertoires in COVID-19. Clones were read by immunoSEQ multiplex PCR, and TCRdb kept only the in-frame ones, dropping some. The sample has hundreds of thousands of clones, approximately 89% seen once. Input material: peripheral blood. These receptors were collected from a woman aged 50 to 60 who had recovered from COVID-19.

This rearrangement joins TRBV29-1 to TRBJ2-5; D may be TRBD2 (5 bases). CDR3 length: 13 residues. Germline CDR1 is SQVTM and CDR2 is ANQGSEA. V gave up 4 bases and J gave up 4 bases, with 13 bases separating them. Here the CDR3 reads CSVVPGILETQYF. CDR3 sequence (DNA): TGCAGCGTTGTTCCCGGGATACTAGAGACCCAGTACTTC.

The genes are TRBV11-2 and TRBJ2-6, with D possibly being TRBD1 (5 bases). Germline V gene data show CDR1 as SGHAT and CDR2 as FQNNGV. The CDR3 has 16 amino acids. V lost 1 base and J lost 2, with 9 bases in between. CDR3 coding DNA: TGTGCCAGCAGCTTAGCAATGGGGCCTGGGGCCAACGTCCTGACTTTC. Residues: CASSLAMGPGANVLTF.

This clone was recorded many times. The J gene is TRBJ2-7, the V gene TRBV19, with D unclear. V dropped 2 bases and J dropped 2 bases, with 7 bases sitting between them. This CDR3 has 13 amino acids. Germline-derived CDR1 and CDR2 are LNHDA and SQIVND (reference sequence). CDR3 in DNA: TGTGCCAGTAGTATATCAGTTACCTACGAGCAGTACTTC. The encoded protein is CASSISVTYEQYF.

This clone was counted only a few times. The chain has TRBV4-1 and TRBJ2-1, with TRBD2 matching over 8 bases. J gave up 5 bases and V 3 bases, and 6 bases lay outside the gene matches. Germline V gives CDR1 MGHRA, CDR2 YSYEKL. The CDR3 consists of 15 residues. Here the CDR3 reads CASSHPGLGDNEQFF. The DNA of the CDR3 is TGCGCCAGCAGCCACCCGGGACTAGGGGACAATGAGCAGTTCTTC.

V and J are TRBV24-1 and TRBJ2-1; 9 nucleotides line up with TRBD1. The V gene end was trimmed by 3 bases and the J gene end by 9 bases; junction bases not matched to a gene: 11. The germline V gene has CDR1 KGHDR and CDR2 SFDVKD. The CDR3 covers 16 residues. The CDR3 protein is CATSDPDRGKIGEQFF. The CDR3 bases are TGTGCCACCAGTGATCCGGACAGGGGTAAGATAGGTGAGCAGTTCTTC.

Turning to this clone: The identical CDR3 is also encoded by other nucleotide sequences in the sample. CDR3 sequence reads: CASSRQGRDEKLFF. CDR3 DNA: TGTGCCAGCAGTAGACAGGGCCGAGATGAAAAACTGTTTTTT. The genes are TRBV6-5 and TRBJ1-4, with 7 bases lining up with TRBD1. This CDR3 comprises 14 residues. J was trimmed by 6 bases and V by 5 bases; bases with no gene match: 6. Germline lookup yields CDR1 MNHEY and CDR2 SVGAGI.

CDR3 sequence (DNA): TGTGCCAGCAGCTTCGGGACAGGGGGTCCGAATGAAAAACTGTTTTTT. This gives the protein CASSFGTGGPNEKLFF. The chain recombines TRBV7-8 with TRBJ1-4, with TRBD1 identical over 11 bases. The CDR3 is 16 residues long. Germline CDR1 reads SGHVS; CDR2 reads FQNEAQ. V was clipped by 3 bases and J by 5 bases; unmatched bases: 5.

The chain has TRBV7-2 and TRBJ2-2; no definite D call. Trimming took 5 bases from V and 4 from J, leaving 17 bases between them. The CDR3 sequence is 16 residues long. Germline V gives CDR1 SGHTA, CDR2 FQGNSA. CDR3 residues: CASSPRLDPGTGELFF. The CDR3 DNA follows: TGTGCCAGCAGCCCGAGACTCGACCCGGGCACCGGGGAGCTGTTTTTT.

The V gene is TRBV10-3, the J gene TRBJ1-3, with TRBD1 identical over 9 bases. This CDR3 spans 15 amino acids. V lost 9 bases to trimming and J lost 1 base; unmatched junction nucleotides: 7. From germline, CDR1 is ENHRY and CDR2 SYGVKD. The CDR3 DNA reads as TGTGCCATAACACAGGGGGCCGGATCTGGAAACACCATATATTTT. Its translation: CAITQGAGSGNTIYF.

This chain uses TRBV27 with TRBJ2-3; 9 bases are shared with TRBD2. CDR3 length: 15 amino acids. Per the germline V gene, CDR1 is MNHEY and CDR2 is SMNVEV (reference sequence). V was clipped by 3 bases and J by 0 bases; unmatched bases: 1. This CDR3 is CASSLTSGSTDTQYF. The CDR3 DNA sequence: TGTGCCAGCAGTTTGACTAGCGGCAGCACAGATACGCAGTATTTT.

The chain joins TRBV7-9 to TRBJ2-7; D call uncertain. Germline V lookup: CDR1 SEHNR, CDR2 FQNEAQ (reference sequence). The CDR3 is 15 amino acids. Trimming shortened V by 1 base and J by 3 bases, and 13 bases separated the two germline ends. The CDR3 DNA reads TGTGCCAGCAGCTTAGGAGCCGAGAGCCACTACGAGCAGTACTTC. Its protein is CASSLGAESHYEQYF.

The V and J genes are TRBV5-1 and TRBJ1-2, with 9 bases lining up with TRBD1. CDR1 is SGHRS, CDR2 YFSETQ, per germline. The CDR3 spans 15 residues. The V gene end was trimmed by 1 base and the J gene end by 7 bases; junction bases not matched to a gene: 8. The CDR3 reads CASSLTDRGFGGYTF. The CDR3 DNA sequence: TGCGCCAGCAGCTTGACTGACAGGGGGTTCGGTGGCTACACCTTC.

V gene TRBV28 combines with J gene TRBJ2-7; 7 nucleotides agree with TRBD1. V trimming: 3 bases; J trimming: 1 base; junction bases outside the gene matches: 12. Germline V gives CDR1 MDHEN, CDR2 SYDVKM. This CDR3 is built from 17 residues. CDR3: CASSFPRYRGRSYEQYF. CDR3 in DNA: TGTGCCAGCAGTTTCCCTCGTTACAGGGGACGTTCCTACGAGCAGTACTTC.

The chain combines TRBV5-1 with TRBJ2-3; 10 bases match TRBD1. Germline CDR1 SGHRS, CDR2 YFSETQ. The CDR3 contains 15 residues. Trimming took 1 base from V and 5 from J; bases not matched to a gene: 4. CDR3 protein: CASSLNGQGGDTQYF. In DNA form, the CDR3 reads TGCGCCAGCAGCTTGAATGGACAGGGGGGAGATACGCAGTATTTT.

The rearrangement joins TRBV29-1 to TRBJ1-1; TRBD1 is a possible D gene (6 bases). Trimming pared 6 bases from V and 1 base from J, leaving 12 bases between. The CDR3 loop spans 13 amino acids. Germline loops: CDR1 SQVTM, CDR2 ANQGSEA. The CDR3 protein is CSVGRGANTEAFF. CDR3 bases: TGCAGCGTAGGCAGGGGCGCGAACACTGAAGCTTTCTTT.

The V gene is TRBV7-3, the J gene TRBJ2-1; D unresolved. The germline V and J ends were trimmed by 4 bases and 11 bases, with 18 bases remaining between them. Germline CDR1 and CDR2: SGHTA and FQGTGA. This CDR3 spans 14 amino acids. DNA for the CDR3: TGTGCCAGCAGCTCCGCTGGCCAGCGTCATAAGCAGTTCTTC. Encoded protein: CASSSAGQRHKQFF.

J is TRBJ1-1 and V is TRBV11-1; D gene unclear. CDR1 SGHAT and CDR2 FQDESV come from the germline V gene (reference sequence). CDR3 length: 13 amino acids. V gave up 0 bases and J gave up 5 bases, with 7 bases separating them. The CDR3 DNA reads as TGTGCCAGCAGCTTAGCGAGGAGGACTGAAGCTTTCTTT. Protein: CASSLARRTEAFF.

The genes are TRBV7-9 and TRBJ2-5; D is unclear. The germline V gene has CDR1 SEHNR and CDR2 FQNEAQ (reference sequence). The CDR3 covers 14 residues. The V and J ends lost 0 bases and 5 bases respectively, with 10 bases between them. DNA of the CDR3: TGTGCCAGCAGCTTAGCGGGCCTGGCTGAGACCCAGTACTTC. This encodes CASSLAGLAETQYF.

This clone was detected only a few times. The CDR3 DNA reads TGTGCCAGCGGAAAGAGCGGGGGTTGGTTCGAGCAGTTCTTC. It encodes CASGKSGGWFEQFF. The chain couples TRBV2 to TRBJ2-1; 8 nucleotides match TRBD2. Per germline, CDR1 SNHLY and CDR2 FYNNEI. The CDR3 length is 14 residues. J gave up 10 bases and V 8 bases, and 13 bases lay outside the gene matches.

The rearrangement links TRBV6-5 to TRBJ2-3, with D perhaps TRBD2 (6 bases). The CDR3 is made up of 15 amino acids. Germline CDR1 is MNHEY and CDR2 is SVGAGI. Trimming shortened V by 1 base and J by 2 bases, and 10 bases separated the two germline ends. CDR3 sequence: CASSYWEASTDTQYF. CDR3 bases: TGTGCCAGCAGTTACTGGGAGGCCTCCACAGATACGCAGTATTTT.

The chain links TRBV3-1 (or the pseudogene TRBV3-2) to TRBJ1-5; possibly TRBD1 for D (5 bases). Germline assignment: CDR1 LGHDT and CDR2 YNNKEL (reference sequence). The CDR3 is 16 residues long. V lost 2 bases and J 1 base, leaving 12 bases between the germline ends. CDR3 in DNA: TGTGCCAGCAGCCAATTCCCCCAGGGAAGCAATCAGCCCCAGCATTTT. Protein sequence: CASSQFPQGSNQPQHF.

This rearrangement joins TRBV2 to TRBJ1-5; 10 bases line up with TRBD1. Losses at the gene ends were 9 bases for V and 7 bases for J; bases not matched to a gene: 18. Germline assignment: CDR1 SNHLY and CDR2 FYNNEI. The CDR3 is 17 residues long. In nucleotides, the CDR3 is TGTGCCAGTAACCGGGACAGGGGTCCCGGGGGTCAACAGCCCCAGCATTTT. It yields the protein CASNRDRGPGGQQPQHF.

Comments on this clone: At the DNA level, this CDR3 is encoded by other sequences in the same sample as well. The rearrangement joins TRBV7-9 to TRBJ2-7; perhaps TRBD1 as D (6 bases). CDR1 is SEHNR, CDR2 FQNEAQ, per germline (reference sequence). V shed 5 bases and J shed 0 bases, with 11 bases lying between them. CDR3 size: 14 residues. The CDR3 protein is CASSPQGSSYEQYF. The CDR3 nucleotides are TGTGCCAGCAGCCCACAGGGTTCCTCCTACGAGCAGTACTTC.

CDR3 amino acids: CASSEASGAAYEQYF. The CDR3 bases are TGCGCCAGCAGTGAAGCTAGCGGGGCCGCCTACGAGCAGTACTTC. The rearrangement links TRBV10-1 to TRBJ2-7; 9 positions match TRBD2. The J segment lost 2 bases and the V segment lost 3 bases, leaving 5 bases of the junction unmatched. The CDR3 runs to 15 residues. Germline V gene lookup returns CDR1 WNHNN and CDR2 SYGVQD (reference sequence).

This chain links TRBV30 with TRBJ2-2, with D perhaps matching TRBD1 (5 bases). Trimming stripped 3 bases from V and 2 bases from J, with 10 bases between. CDR1 is GTSNPN, CDR2 SVGIG, per germline (reference sequence). The CDR3 is 14 residues long. CDR3 DNA sequence: TGTGCCTGGAGGGTCCAGGGTAACACCGGGGAGCTGTTTTTT. It is translated as CAWRVQGNTGELFF. The full variable domain, with the rest looked up from reference TRBV30 and TRBJ2-2, is SQTIHQWPATLVQPVGSPLSLECTVEGTSNPNLYWYRQAAGRGLQLLFYSVGIGQISSEVPQNLSASRPQDRQFILSSKKLLLSDSGFYLCAWRVQGNTGELFFGEGSRLTVL.

The chain employs TRBV29-1 and TRBJ1-2; 8 bases are shared with TRBD1. The germline gives CDR1 SQVTM, CDR2 ANQGSEA. This CDR3 has 13 amino acids. V lost 7 bases and J lost 5; bases outside the gene matches: 9. The CDR3 nucleotides read TGCAGCGCGATAAGGACAGGGAGGTATGGCTACACCTTC. It specifies CSAIRTGRYGYTF. The full variable domain, with the rest looked up from reference TRBV29-1 and TRBJ1-2, is SAVISQKPSRDICQRGTSLTIQCQVDSQVTMMFWYRQQPGQSLTLIATANQGSEATYESGFVIDKFPISRPNLTFSTLTVSNMSPEDSSIYLCSAIRTGRYGYTFGSGTRLTVV.

The chain is built from TRBV5-1 and TRBJ2-7, with TRBD1 matching 8 bases. CDR3 length: 15 residues. Germline loops: CDR1 SGHRS, CDR2 YFSETQ. With 3 bases clipped from V and 2 bases from J, the junction kept 7 bases outside the gene matches. The CDR3 spells CASSSVTGVTYEQYF. DNA for the CDR3: TGCGCCAGCAGCTCGGTGACAGGGGTTACCTACGAGCAGTACTTC.

The chain joins TRBV30 to TRBJ2-2; 10 bases agree with TRBD2. CDR1 is GTSNPN and CDR2 is SVGIG in the germline V gene (reference sequence). Trimming removed 2 bases from V and 7 bases from J; junction bases left unmatched: 10. This CDR3 is built from 16 residues. The CDR3 bases are TGTGCCTGGAGTCCCCAGCTAGCGGGAGTGGGCGGGGAGCTGTTTTTT. This codes for CAWSPQLAGVGGELFF. Combining the CDR3 with reference TRBV30 and TRBJ2-2 gives the whole variable domain SQTIHQWPATLVQPVGSPLSLECTVEGTSNPNLYWYRQAAGRGLQLLFYSVGIGQISSEVPQNLSASRPQDRQFILSSKKLLLSDSGFYLCAWSPQLAGVGGELFFGEGSRLTVL.

J is TRBJ1-2 and V is TRBV20-1; D might be TRBD1 (5 bases). The V gene's germline CDR1 is DFQATT and CDR2 SNEGSKA (reference sequence). The V end lost 3 bases, the J end lost 1 base, and 12 bases lay between the germline ends. The CDR3 length is 14 residues. CDR3 residues: CSASSGASNYGYTF. The DNA of the CDR3 is TGCAGTGCTAGTTCTGGGGCTAGTAACTATGGCTACACCTTC.

The chain couples TRBV21-1 to TRBJ2-1; the table's D call, TRBD2, has no DNA check behind it. TRBV21-1 is an annotated pseudogene. The CDR3 totals 14 residues. This CDR3 is CASSKWRKYNEQFF. For the CDR3, the DNA is TGTGCCAGCAGCAAGTGGCGGAAATACAATGAGCAGTTCTTC.

This chain uses TRBV27 with TRBJ2-2, with 7 bases matching TRBD1. With V trimmed by 8 bases and J by 6 bases, 9 bases remained unmatched. Germline V gives CDR1 MNHEY, CDR2 SMNVEV (reference sequence). The CDR3 loop spans 14 amino acids. The CDR3 loop is CASGIQGKAGELFF. In DNA form, the CDR3 reads TGTGCCAGCGGGATACAGGGGAAGGCCGGGGAGCTGTTTTTT.

The genes are TRBV6-5 and TRBJ2-7, with D perhaps matching TRBD2 (5 bases). This CDR3 has 12 amino acids. Per the germline V gene, CDR1 is MNHEY and CDR2 is SVGAGI. Trimming cost V 8 bases and J 0 bases, with 8 bases left between them. In nucleotides, the CDR3 is TGTGCCAGCCGGGGAGACTCCTACGAGCAGTACTTC. It codes for CASRGDSYEQYF.